This T cell receptor beta chain was sequenced for a study of cytomegalovirus exposure and HLA in healthy donors. Study-wide results and limits: It was reported that the classifier diagnosed cytomegalovirus status with high specificity and sensitivity in both the original and validation cohorts.

This CDR3 is built from 13 residues. V was cut by 5 bases and J by 6 bases, with 16 bases left in between. The germline V gene has CDR1 SQVTM and CDR2 ANQGSEA. To note about this clone: Antigen: not known.

The protocol was immunoSEQ multiplex PCR, while the TCRdb copy is restricted to in-frame clones and leaves out a portion. The sample consists of about 120,000 clones, approximately 95% of them appearing once. The chain links TRBV29-1 to TRBJ1-1; D unresolved. Sequencing was performed on PBMCs. The source is a young man in good health and CMV-seronegative. CDR3 DNA sequence: TGCAGCGTTATGCCGGGGTCGAGCGCTGAAGCTTTCTTT. Protein sequence: CSVMPGSSAEAFF.